This T cell receptor (beta chain) was captured in a study of OX40 agonist ivuxolimab in advanced cancers. Study-level results: Partial responders at 0.1-3.0 mg/kg showed near-lowest clonal expansion. By week 6 at 0.1 to 3.0 mg/kg, blood CD4+ and CD8+ T cells had expanded clonally.

The data were produced by immunoSEQ multiplex PCR, yet TCRdb's version contains in-frame clones alone and is incomplete. The sample records 40,000 to 65,000 clones, roughly 84% being singletons. This CDR3 has 14 amino acids. Germline V gene data show CDR1 as MNHNS and CDR2 as SASEGT. On this clone: The antigen remains unidentified.

This material consisted of CD4+ or CD8+ T cells sorted from blood, taken in a trial of the OX40 agonist ivuxolimab. This TCR derives from an adult with an advanced solid tumor such as melanoma, head and neck, liver or kidney cancer. The J gene is TRBJ2-5, the V gene TRBV6-1; 8 nucleotides agree with TRBD2. Matching the DNA end better, TRBJ2-7 makes the J call doubtful. The CDR3 sequence: CASSEYSGVSEQYF. DNA for the CDR3: TGTGCCAGCAGTGAATATAGCGGGGTCTCCGAGCAGTACTTC.